This TCR beta chain was recovered during a study of cytomegalovirus exposure and HLA in healthy donors. At the level of the study: An analysis done earlier identified 120 million or so unique TCR beta sequences from about 179 million T cells.

The primer mix had 60 Vbeta and 13 Jbeta primers. Produced via immunoSEQ multiplex PCR; TCRdb's table is partial and in-frame only. The sample shows approximately 170,000 clones, roughly 80% of them seen only once. CDR3 size: 16 residues. CDR1 and CDR2 (germline): LGHNA, YSLEER. Comments on this clone: Germline and junction disagree at one end, which may indicate a read error.

Sequencing was performed on PBMCs. This clonotype was obtained from a young woman in good health and CMV-seronegative. The V call is TRBV4-3, the J call TRBJ1-1; 12 positions agree with TRBD1. CDR3 in amino acids: CASSQDRGTGGLRDFF. The CDR3 nucleotides read TGCGCCAGCAGCCAAGATCGTGGGACAGGGGGCCTGAGGGATTTTTTT.